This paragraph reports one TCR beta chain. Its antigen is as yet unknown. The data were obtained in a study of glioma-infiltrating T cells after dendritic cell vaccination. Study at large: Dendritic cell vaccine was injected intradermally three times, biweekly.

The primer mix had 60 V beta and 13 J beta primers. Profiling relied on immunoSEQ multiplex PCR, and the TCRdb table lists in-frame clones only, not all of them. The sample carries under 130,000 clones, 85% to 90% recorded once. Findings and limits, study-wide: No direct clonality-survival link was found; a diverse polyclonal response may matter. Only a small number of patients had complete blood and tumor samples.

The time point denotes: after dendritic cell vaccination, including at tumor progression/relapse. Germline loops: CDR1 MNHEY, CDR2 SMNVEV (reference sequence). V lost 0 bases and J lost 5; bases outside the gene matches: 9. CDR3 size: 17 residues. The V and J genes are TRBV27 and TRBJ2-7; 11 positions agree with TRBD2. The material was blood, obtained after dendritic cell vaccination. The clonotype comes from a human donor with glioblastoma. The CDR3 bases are TGTGCCAGCAGTTTATCGCCCCAGACTAGCGGGATGAACGAGCAGTACTTC. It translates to CASSLSPQTSGMNEQYF.